This T cell receptor (beta chain) appears in the sequencing data of a study of T cell responses to AZD1222 COVID-19 vaccine. Regarding the study as a whole: Within unmutated variant regions lay the reported targets of nearly half of spike-specific TCRs. CD4 TCRs associated with vaccination spanned spike, dominating at 160-218 and 743-854.

A remark on this clone: The target antigen is unknown.

The germline V gene has CDR1 PRHDT and CDR2 FYEKMQ (reference sequence). The V end was cut by 1 base, the J end by 3 bases, with 18 bases between. The CDR3 is 17 residues long. Assay used: immunoSEQ multiplex PCR; TCRdb lists only in-frame clones, some missing. The top ten hold 3.1% of the sample, which has over 90,000 clones, roughly 92% seen once. This receptor was identified in an adult who received the AZD1222 COVID-19 vaccine. The starting material was peripheral blood, obtained 28 days after the second AZD1222 dose. The chain links TRBV13 to TRBJ1-1; D gene unclear. The CDR3, as DNA: TGTGCCAGCAGCTTAGTCACGGGATTATTCGGGGACACTGAAGCTTTCTTT. Translated, it gives CASSLVTGLFGDTEAFF.